The present T cell receptor (beta chain) was sequenced within a study of control samples from healthy donors and cancer patients. V trimming: 11 bases; J trimming: 4 bases; junction bases outside the gene matches: 12. This CDR3 has 14 residues. From germline, CDR1 is SEHNR and CDR2 FQNEAQ (reference sequence). Measured with immunoSEQ multiplex PCR; TCRdb has only the in-frame clones, and not every one. The sample has approximately 74,000 clones, about 95% seen once; the top ten hold roughly 3%. Sequencing was carried out using blood. This sequence joins TRBV7-9 and TRBJ2-5; 8 nucleotides align to TRBD2. The clonotype was recovered from a woman under 40 in good health. The CDR3 reads CAGHGGAPGETQYF. As DNA, the CDR3 is TGTGCCGGCCACGGGGGGGCCCCGGGAGAGACCCAGTACTTC.